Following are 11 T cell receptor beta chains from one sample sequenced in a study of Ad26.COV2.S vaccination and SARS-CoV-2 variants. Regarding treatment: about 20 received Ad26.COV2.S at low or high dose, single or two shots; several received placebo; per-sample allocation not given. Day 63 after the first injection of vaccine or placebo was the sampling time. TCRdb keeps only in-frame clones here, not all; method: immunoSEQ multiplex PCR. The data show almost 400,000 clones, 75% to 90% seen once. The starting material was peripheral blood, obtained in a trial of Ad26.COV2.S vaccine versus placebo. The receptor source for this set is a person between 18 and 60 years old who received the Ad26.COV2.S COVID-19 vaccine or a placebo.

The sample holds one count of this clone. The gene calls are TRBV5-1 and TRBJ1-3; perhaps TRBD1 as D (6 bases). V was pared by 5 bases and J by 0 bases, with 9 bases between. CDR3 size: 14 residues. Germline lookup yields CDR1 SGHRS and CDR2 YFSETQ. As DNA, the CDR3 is TGCGCCAGCAGTATGGACAGCTCTGGAAACACCATATATTTT. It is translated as CASSMDSSGNTIYF.

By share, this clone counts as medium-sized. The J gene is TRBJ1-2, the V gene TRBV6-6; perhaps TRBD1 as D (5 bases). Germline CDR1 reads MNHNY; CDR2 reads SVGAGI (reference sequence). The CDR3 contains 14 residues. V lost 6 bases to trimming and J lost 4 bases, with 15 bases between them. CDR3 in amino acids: CASSPRQPSYGYTF. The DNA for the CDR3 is TGTGCCAGCAGCCCCCGACAGCCCTCCTATGGCTACACCTTC.

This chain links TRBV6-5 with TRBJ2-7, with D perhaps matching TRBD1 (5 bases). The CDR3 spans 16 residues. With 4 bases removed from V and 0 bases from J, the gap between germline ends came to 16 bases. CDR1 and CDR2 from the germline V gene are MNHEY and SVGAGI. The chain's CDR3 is CASSLKAQGYSYEQYF. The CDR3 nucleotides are TGTGCCAGCAGTTTAAAAGCGCAGGGTTACTCCTACGAGCAGTACTTC.

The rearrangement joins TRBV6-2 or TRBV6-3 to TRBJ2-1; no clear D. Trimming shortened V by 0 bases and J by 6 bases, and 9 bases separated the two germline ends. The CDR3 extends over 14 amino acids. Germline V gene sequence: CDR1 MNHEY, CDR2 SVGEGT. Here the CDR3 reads CASSYSTPTNEQFF. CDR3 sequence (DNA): TGTGCCAGCAGTTACTCGACCCCAACCAATGAGCAGTTCTTC.

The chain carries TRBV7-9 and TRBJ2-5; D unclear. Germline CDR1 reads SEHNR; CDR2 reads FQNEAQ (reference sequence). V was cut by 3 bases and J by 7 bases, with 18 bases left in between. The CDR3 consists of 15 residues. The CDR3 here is CASSFKVTGLGTQYF. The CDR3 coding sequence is TGTGCCAGCAGCTTCAAGGTTACTGGCTTGGGGACCCAGTACTTC.

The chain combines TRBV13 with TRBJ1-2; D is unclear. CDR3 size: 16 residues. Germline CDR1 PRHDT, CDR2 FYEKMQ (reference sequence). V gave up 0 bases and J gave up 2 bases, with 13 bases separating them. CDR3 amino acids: CASSLGGLSVNYGYTF. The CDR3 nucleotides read TGTGCCAGCAGCTTAGGCGGTTTGTCCGTCAACTATGGCTACACCTTC. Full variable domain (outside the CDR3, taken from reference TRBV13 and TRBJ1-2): AAGVIQSPRHLIKEKRETATLKCYPIPRHDTVYWYQQGPGQDPQFLISFYEKMQSDKGSIPDRFSAQQFSDYHSELNMSSLELGDSALYFCASSLGGLSVNYGYTFGSGTRLTVV.

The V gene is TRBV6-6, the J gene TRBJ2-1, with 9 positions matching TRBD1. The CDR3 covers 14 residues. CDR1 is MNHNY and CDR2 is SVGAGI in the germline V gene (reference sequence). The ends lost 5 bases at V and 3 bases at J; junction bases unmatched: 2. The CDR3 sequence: CASSDRGVYNEQFF. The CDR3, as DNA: TGTGCCAGCAGTGACAGGGGGGTCTACAATGAGCAGTTCTTC.

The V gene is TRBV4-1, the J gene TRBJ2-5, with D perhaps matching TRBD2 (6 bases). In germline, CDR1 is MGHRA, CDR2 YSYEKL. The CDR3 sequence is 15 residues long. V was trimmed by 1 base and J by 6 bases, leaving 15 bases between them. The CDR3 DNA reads TGCGCCAGCAGCCAAGCGCTAACCGGGAGACAGACCCAGTACTTC. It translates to CASSQALTGRQTQYF.

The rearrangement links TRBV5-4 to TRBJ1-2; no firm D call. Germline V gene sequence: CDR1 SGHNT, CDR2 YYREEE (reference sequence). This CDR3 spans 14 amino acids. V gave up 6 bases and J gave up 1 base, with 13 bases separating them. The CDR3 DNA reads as TGTGCCAGCAACTCGCCCGGCAGTAACTATGGCTACACCTTC. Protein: CASNSPGSNYGYTF. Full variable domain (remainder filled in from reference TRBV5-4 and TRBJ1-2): ETGVTQSPTHLIKTRGQQVTLRCSSQSGHNTVSWYQQALGQGPQFIFQYYREEENGRGNFPPRFSGLQFPNYSSELNVNALELDDSALYLCASNSPGSNYGYTFGSGTRLTVV.

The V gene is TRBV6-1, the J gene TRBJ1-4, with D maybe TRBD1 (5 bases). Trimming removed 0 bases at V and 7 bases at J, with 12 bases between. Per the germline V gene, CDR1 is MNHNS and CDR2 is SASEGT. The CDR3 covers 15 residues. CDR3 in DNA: TGTGCCAGCAGTGAAGCTCGGGGGAGGCGTGAAAAACTGTTTTTT. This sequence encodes CASSEARGRREKLFF.

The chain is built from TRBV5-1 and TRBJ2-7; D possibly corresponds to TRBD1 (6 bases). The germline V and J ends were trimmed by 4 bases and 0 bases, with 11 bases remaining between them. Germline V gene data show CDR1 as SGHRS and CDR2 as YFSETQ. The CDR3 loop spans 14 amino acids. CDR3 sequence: CASSQGTGSYEQYF. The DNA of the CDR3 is TGCGCCAGCAGCCAGGGGACGGGCTCCTACGAGCAGTACTTC. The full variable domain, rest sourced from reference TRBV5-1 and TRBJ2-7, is KAGVTQTPRYLIKTRGQQVTLSCSPISGHRSVSWYQQTPGQGLQFLFEYFSETQRNKGNFPGRFSGRQFSNSRSEMNVSTLELGDSALYLCASSQGTGSYEQYFGPGTRLTVT.